The next 2 T cell receptor beta chains were all read from a single sample in a study of T cell responses to AZD1222 COVID-19 vaccine. Data came from immunoSEQ multiplex PCR; TCRdb stores just in-frame clones and leaves some out. The sample yields roughly 60,000 clones, around 90% seen once. The material was peripheral blood, obtained on day 0 of AZD1222 vaccination. The source of these receptors is an adult in good health.

Points on this clone: Sequence at one end of the junction differs from germline and may be a read error. The chain combines TRBV7-6 with TRBJ1-5, with D possibly matching TRBD1 (5 bases). This CDR3 comprises 16 residues. Germline V gene sequence: CDR1 SGHVS, CDR2 FNYEAQ. CDR3 residues: CRDEDSSPLGNQPQHF. As DNA, the CDR3 is TGCCGAGACGAAGACAGCTCTCCCCTTGGCAATCAGCCCCAGCATTTT.

In its sample, this clone was seen once. Other DNA sequences in the same sample also yield this CDR3. The chain joins TRBV18 to TRBJ2-6, with unresolved D. V lost 2 bases to trimming and J lost 0 bases, with 2 bases between them. The germline CDR1 and CDR2 sequences are KGHSH and LQKENI. The CDR3 covers 14 residues. CDR3 in amino acids: CASSPGSGANVLTF. CDR3 in DNA: TGTGCCAGCTCACCAGGCTCTGGGGCCAACGTCCTGACTTTC.